A selection of T cell receptor beta chains follows, all from one sample in a study of cytomegalovirus exposure and HLA in healthy donors. The protocol was immunoSEQ multiplex PCR, while the TCRdb copy is restricted to in-frame clones and leaves out a portion. The sample includes about 74,000 clones, around 70% seen only once; the top ten take roughly 10%. Material: PBMCs. These receptors came from a woman aged 40 to 50 in good health and CMV-seropositive. CDR3s include the opening cysteine and the closing phenylalanine or tryptophan.

j_call v_call cdr3_length cdr3_aa
TRBJ2-2 TRBV11-2 14 CASSWAQNTGELFF
TRBJ1-1 TRBV29-1 11 CSGQDNTEAFF
TRBJ2-3 TRBV28 15 CASSLGGGGTDTQYF
TRBJ1-1 TRBV5-1 14 CASSLGQGVSEAFF
TRBJ2-7 TRBV27 15 CASSLGAGGSYEQYF
TRBJ2-7 TRBV5-1 14 CASSSGQGVHEQYF
TRBJ2-7 TRBV6-6 15 CASSYSTSGKHEQYF
TRBJ1-2 TRBV7-2 17 CASSFGHPRKANYGYTF
TRBJ1-6 TRBV25-1 13 CASSFRLDSPLHF
TRBJ1-2 TRBV5-1 14 CASSGKGTGSGYTF
TRBJ2-5 TRBV6-6 12 CASSLPSETQYF
TRBJ2-7 TRBV19 13 CASSPDSFGEQYF
TRBJ2-1 TRBV6-5 12 CASSFRQGEQFF
TRBJ2-5 TRBV5-6 16 CASSLVGSGSPETQYF
TRBJ1-6 TRBV5-4 14 CASSLKQNNSPLHF
TRBJ2-5 TRBV10-2 15 CASSESTGGRETQYF
TRBJ2-2 TRBV9 14 CASSVGGGTGELFF
TRBJ2-5 TRBV5-1 14 CASSLAGQGETQYF
TRBJ2-7 TRBV4-2 14 CASSPQERDYEQYF
TRBJ2-1 TRBV5-1 15 CASSQAGTAYNEQFF
TRBJ1-2 TRBV30 14 CARSTGTVGHGYTF
. TRBV28 13 CASSGGVYYEQYF
TRBJ1-1 TRBV11-2 14 CASSFSPMNTEAFF
TRBJ1-1 TRBV2 15 CASSEGAPLNTEAFF
TRBJ2-3 TRBV30 18 CAWSVSLASGGNTDTQYF
TRBJ2-5 TRBV5-1 13 CASSLGGQETQYF
TRBJ2-1 TRBV5-1 13 CASSLAGSNEQFF
TRBJ2-3 TRBV4-1 17 CASSHTGLASDTDTQYF
TRBJ1-1 TRBV10-1 19 CASREFGGRIIVVNTEAFF
TRBJ2-7 TRBV7-2 13 CASSATRRYEQYF
TRBJ1-2 TRBV25-1 13 CASSDDRGWGYTF
TRBJ1-1 TRBV13 15 CASSFRRAVNTEAFF
TRBJ2-1 TRBV7-8 16 CASSQPVTEPNNEQFF
TRBJ2-7 TRBV6-1 15 CASSEVVGVPYEQYF
TRBJ2-2 TRBV2 16 CASMTRLAGVEGELFF
TRBJ1-2 TRBV6-1 13 CASSESPVIGYTF
TRBJ2-7 TRBV4-3 15 CASSQVSGGEREQYF
TRBJ1-2 TRBV6-5 14 CASRAPGEGYGYTF
TRBJ2-7 TRBV10-1 15 CASSEGQGAGYEQYF
TRBJ1-2 TRBV7-9 16 CSSSLEGTGGLNGYTF
TRBJ2-1 TRBV7-9 11 CASSSINEQFF
TRBJ1-5 TRBV28 12 CASSGGDQPQHF
TRBJ2-7 TRBV18 14 CASSPNGQGNEQYF
TRBJ2-1 TRBV30 15 CAWSKGLAGLNEQFF
TRBJ1-1 TRBV19 14 CASTIGGEHTEAFF
TRBJ2-6 TRBV4-2 18 CASSQELLASSGANVLTF
TRBJ1-1 TRBV9 15 CASSGAGTMNTEAFF
TRBJ1-4 TRBV27 14 CASSLFGRNEKLFF
TRBJ2-5 TRBV2 10 CASSEETQYF